The 30 T cell receptor beta chains below were found in one sample sequenced in a study of blood T cells in healthy people across ages (dated by TCRdb to the mid-2010s). The library was obtained by 5' RACE. Sequencing was performed on an Illumina HiSeq 2500. A second PCR of roughly 7 to 12 cycles was run with a J-beta primer mix and a sample-barcoded 5' primer. TCRdb reran the public reads through fastp at Q25 and MiXCR, keeping productive beta chains. CDR3 protein sequences are deduplicated, and each keeps its most common genes and DNA. The sample table lists hundreds of thousands of distinct CDR3 sequences, about 50% of them with a count of one. The ten top clones hold about 13% of the sample. The sequencing input was blood. The receptors shown here come from a woman over 75 in good health.

The chain has TRBV2 and TRBJ2-4; TRBD1 agrees at 8 bases. This CDR3 spans 14 amino acids. Losses at the gene ends were 6 bases for V and 5 bases for J; bases not matched to a gene: 6. Germline assignment: CDR1 SNHLY and CDR2 FYNNEI. This chain's CDR3 is CASRSQGAQNIQYF. CDR3 coding DNA: TGTGCCAGCAGATCTCAGGGGGCTCAAAACATTCAGTACTTC. Full variable domain (outside the CDR3, taken from reference TRBV2 and TRBJ2-4): EPEVTQTPSHQVTQMGQEVILRCVPISNHLYFYWYRQILGQKVEFLVSFYNNEISEKSEIFDDQFSVERPDGSNFTLKIRSTKLEDSAMYFCASRSQGAQNIQYFGAGTRLSVL.

This clonotype was detected only a few times. The chain joins TRBV5-1 to TRBJ1-1; D is undetermined. Between the trimmed V and J ends, which lost 0 bases and 7 bases, there was a span of 13 bases. The germline V gene encodes CDR1 SGHRS and CDR2 YFSETQ. This CDR3 is built from 14 residues. For the CDR3, the DNA is TGCGCCAGCAGCTTGGCCCGGATGGGGATTGAAGCTTTCTTT. Protein product: CASSLARMGIEAFF. The full variable domain, completed using reference TRBV5-1 and TRBJ1-1, is KAGVTQTPRYLIKTRGQQVTLSCSPISGHRSVSWYQQTPGQGLQFLFEYFSETQRNKGNFPGRFSGRQFSNSRSEMNVSTLELGDSALYLCASSLARMGIEAFFGQGTRLTVV.

This clonotype has ten or more counts. The chain links TRBV20-1 to TRBJ1-5; D is unresolved. The CDR3 consists of 14 residues. The V end was cut by 6 bases, the J end by 0 bases, with 12 bases between. Germline V gene lookup returns CDR1 DFQATT and CDR2 SNEGSKA (reference sequence). DNA of the CDR3: TGCAGTGCACGGACGGACTCTAGCAATCAGCCCCAGCATTTT. Protein sequence: CSARTDSSNQPQHF.

Ten or more counts support this clonotype. In nucleotides, the CDR3 is TGTGCCAGTAAACGGGGCTCCTACAATGAGCAGTTCTTC. Translation gives CASKRGSYNEQFF. The V and J genes are TRBV12-3 or TRBV12-4 and TRBJ2-1; perhaps TRBD2 as D (5 bases). The CDR3 has 13 amino acids. The V and J ends lost 9 bases and 0 bases respectively, with 9 bases between them.

V gene TRBV2 combines with J gene TRBJ2-4, with D perhaps TRBD1 or TRBD2 (5 bases each). Gene TRBJ2-5 matches the end of the DNA better, so the J call may be wrong. This CDR3 is built from 14 residues. The germline CDR1 and CDR2 sequences are SNHLY and FYNNEI. Here the CDR3 reads CASSVGVYQETQYF. CDR3 coding DNA: TGTGCCAGCAGTGTGGGGGTATACCAAGAGACCCAGTACTTC.

Regarding this clonotype: Given a much more abundant clone one base away, this may be a read error. The chain is built from TRBV4-1 and TRBJ1-5; D perhaps matches TRBD1 (5 bases). The germline gives CDR1 MGHRA, CDR2 YSYEKL. This CDR3 is built from 15 residues. V shed 4 bases and J shed 6 bases, with 16 bases lying between them. The CDR3 region has the DNA TGCGCCAGCAGCCCGAACACAGGTAGGGTTCAGCCCCAGCATTTT. Amino acid sequence: CASSPNTGRVQPQHF.

Concerning this clonotype itself: Since a much larger clone is just one base distant, this may be a read error. V gene TRBV28 combines with J gene TRBJ2-1; unclear D gene. The length of the CDR3 is 16 residues. Trimming removed 7 bases at V and 6 bases at J, with 22 bases between. CDR1 MDHEN and CDR2 SYDVKM come from the germline V gene. CDR3 sequence reads: CASTLQRIPTGNEQFF. CDR3 coding DNA: TGTGCCAGCACCCTACAGAGGATTCCCACGGGCAATGAGCAGTTCTTC.

There are a few counts of this clonotype. The CDR3 bases are TGCAGTGCTATGACAGCCATGAACACTGAAGCTTTCTTT. This encodes CSAMTAMNTEAFF. This chain uses TRBV20-1 with TRBJ1-1; possibly TRBD1 for D (5 bases). Germline values: CDR1 DFQATT, CDR2 SNEGSKA (reference sequence). The CDR3 consists of 13 residues. Trimming stripped 4 bases from V and 0 bases from J, with 9 bases between.

On this clonotype itself: This sequence may be a read error, since a much larger clone differs from it by one base. The rearrangement joins TRBV6-1 to TRBJ2-5; no clear D gene. Germline loops: CDR1 MNHNS, CDR2 SASEGT. The CDR3 consists of 12 residues. Trimming removed 6 bases at V and 11 bases at J, with 16 bases between. CDR3 in amino acids: CASSFSQNEQYF. The DNA of the CDR3 is TGTGCCAGCAGCTTTAGTCAAAATGAGCAGTACTTC.

As concerns this clonotype: A junction boundary mismatches the germline segment, possibly from a read error. The V call is TRBV6-6, the J call TRBJ2-5, with D maybe TRBD1 (5 bases). The CDR3 loop spans 14 amino acids. Germline-derived CDR1 and CDR2 are MNHNY and SVGAGI (reference sequence). CDR3 in amino acids: CASSDSDRQETQYF. CDR3 DNA: TGTGCCAGCAGTGACTCCGACAGACAAGAGACCCAGTACTTC.

The V gene is TRBV18, the J gene TRBJ1-1; TRBD1 matches 9 bases. V lost 2 bases and J lost 5; bases outside the gene matches: 6. CDR3 length: 15 amino acids. The V gene's germline CDR1 is KGHSH and CDR2 LQKENI. Here the CDR3 DNA reads TGTGCCAGCTCACCAAGTGGACAGGGGTGGACTGAAGCTTTCTTT. Translation: CASSPSGQGWTEAFF.

This clonotype was picked up many times. This chain uses TRBV28 with TRBJ2-1; D is possibly TRBD1 or TRBD2 (6 bases each). The V gene's germline CDR1 is MDHEN and CDR2 SYDVKM. Trimming pared 4 bases from V and 3 bases from J, leaving 16 bases between. The CDR3 has 16 amino acids. The CDR3 DNA reads as TGTGCCAGCAGTTCGTTAAGGGGGGAGGTCTACAATGAGCAGTTCTTC. Amino acids: CASSSLRGEVYNEQFF. Variable domain in full (rest from reference TRBV28 and TRBJ2-1): DVKVTQSSRYLVKRTGEKVFLECVQDMDHENMFWYRQDPGLGLRLIYFSYDVKMKEKGDIPEGYSVSREKKERFSLILESASTNQTSMYLCASSSLRGEVYNEQFFGPGTRLTVL.

The chain carries TRBV20-1 and TRBJ1-5; TRBD1 might be the D (5 bases). V was cut by 0 bases and J by 7 bases, with 7 bases left in between. The CDR3 is 12 amino acids. CDR1 and CDR2 (germline): DFQATT, SNEGSKA (reference sequence). The CDR3 DNA is TGCAGTGCTAGAGATGGGGCCCAGCCCCAGCATTTT. It yields the protein CSARDGAQPQHF.

The chain joins TRBV20-1 to TRBJ2-7; TRBD2 aligns across 7 bases. The CDR3 runs 16 residues. From germline, CDR1 is DFQATT and CDR2 SNEGSKA (reference sequence). The V segment lost 0 bases and the J segment 7 bases; nucleotides outside the gene matches: 15. The CDR3 reads CSARDEGRAGINEQYF. The CDR3 DNA follows: TGCAGTGCTAGAGATGAGGGTAGAGCGGGGATAAATGAGCAGTACTTC.

This chain joins TRBV7-2 and TRBJ2-3; tentatively, D is TRBD1 (7 bases). The germline gives CDR1 SGHTA, CDR2 FQGNSA. This CDR3 contains 17 residues. The V end lost 4 bases, the J end lost 2 bases, and 19 bases lay between the germline ends. The CDR3 region has the DNA TGTGCCAGCAGCTCCTTGGGCGGGACAGCCTTCACAGATACGCAGTATTTT. Translating it yields CASSSLGGTAFTDTQYF.

Many counts were recorded for this clonotype. The rearrangement links TRBV5-1 to TRBJ1-2; no clear D. Germline V CDR1 and CDR2: SGHRS, YFSETQ. V dropped 5 bases and J dropped 4 bases, with 12 bases sitting between them. The CDR3 runs 13 residues. For the CDR3, the DNA is TGCGCCAGCAGGGAGTCCGGATCCTATGGCTACACCTTC. Translating gives CASRESGSYGYTF.

V gene TRBV20-1 combines with J gene TRBJ2-1, with 11 bases that match TRBD2. This CDR3 is 13 amino acids long. Losses at the gene ends were 6 bases for V and 6 bases for J; bases not matched to a gene: 4. In germline, CDR1 is DFQATT, CDR2 SNEGSKA (reference sequence). CDR3 bases: TGCAGTGCGGTAGCGGGGGGGCTCAATGAGCAGTTCTTC. Translated, it gives CSAVAGGLNEQFF.

Points on this clonotype: A much larger clone lies one base from this, so it may be a read error. The chain uses TRBV5-1 and TRBJ1-2; D gene uncertain. V was pared by 4 bases and J by 4 bases, with 17 bases between. The germline V gene has CDR1 SGHRS and CDR2 YFSETQ. The CDR3 spans 15 residues. The chain's CDR3 is CASSPIPQESYGYTF. The CDR3 DNA is TGCGCCAGCAGCCCGATCCCTCAAGAAAGCTATGGCTACACCTTC.

This clonotype came up many times. Sequence at one end of the junction differs from germline and may be a read error. CDR3 loop: CASSLSVNTGELFF. The CDR3 DNA is TGTGCCAGCAGCTTAAGCGTAAACACCGGGGAGCTGTTTTTT. The genes are TRBV5-1 and TRBJ2-2; the D is unclear. Germline V gene lookup returns CDR1 SGHRS and CDR2 YFSETQ. CDR3 length: 14 amino acids.

The chain carries TRBV6-5 and TRBJ2-1, with D tentatively TRBD2 (6 bases). V lost 5 bases to trimming and J lost 4 bases, with 9 bases between them. Germline CDR1 reads MNHEY; CDR2 reads SVGAGI. CDR3 length equals 13 residues. CDR3 amino acids: CASSGDLYNEQFF. The CDR3 DNA reads as TGTGCCAGCAGTGGGGACTTGTACAATGAGCAGTTCTTC.

The chain links TRBV20-1 to TRBJ2-1; the D is unclear. The V and J ends lost 7 bases and 0 bases respectively, with 22 bases between them. Germline CDR1 DFQATT, CDR2 SNEGSKA (reference sequence). The CDR3 totals 17 residues. The CDR3 DNA sequence: TGCAGTGTCACAACCAGCACTTCGGCGCTCTCCTACAATGAGCAGTTCTTC. Its protein product is CSVTTSTSALSYNEQFF.

The CDR3 DNA is TGCGCCAGCAGCTTCCCGGCTGCAGGGAACACCGGGGAGCTGTTTTTT. Its protein product is CASSFPAAGNTGELFF. The chain combines TRBV5-1 with TRBJ2-2, with D uncertain. The CDR3 extends over 16 amino acids. Deletions cut 2 bases from V and 1 base from J, with 12 bases between. Germline V lookup: CDR1 SGHRS, CDR2 YFSETQ.

The chain recombines TRBV4-2 with TRBJ2-7; TRBD2 aligns across 11 bases. The CDR3 is made up of 17 amino acids. Germline V gene sequence: CDR1 LGHNA, CDR2 YNFKEQ. With V trimmed by 1 base and J by 7 bases, 12 bases remained unmatched. This CDR3 is CASSQGPGTSGTSEQYF. CDR3 sequence (DNA): TGTGCCAGCAGCCAAGGGCCCGGGACTAGCGGAACATCTGAGCAGTACTTC.

Details on this clonotype: A much larger clone differs by one base, so this may be a read error. The chain combines TRBV19 with TRBJ2-1; 8 bases match TRBD2. Germline loops: CDR1 LNHDA, CDR2 SQIVND (reference sequence). V lost 7 bases, J lost 12 bases, and 17 bases stayed unmatched. This CDR3 has 15 residues. Written as DNA, the CDR3 is TGTGCCAGTACACCCCCGGGACTAGGGTTCCATGGGCAGTTCTTC. Protein sequence: CASTPPGLGFHGQFF.

The V call is TRBV2, the J call TRBJ1-4; TRBD1 is a possible D gene (6 bases). Trimming shortened V by 7 bases and J by 5 bases, and 17 bases separated the two germline ends. This CDR3 region has 15 residues. Germline CDR1 and CDR2: SNHLY and FYNNEI. The CDR3 loop reads CASTPEGTGNEKLFF. Written as DNA, the CDR3 is TGTGCCAGCACCCCGGAGGGTACAGGGAATGAAAAACTGTTTTTT.

Of note for this clonotype: At one end, the junction sequence differs from germline, possibly due to a read error. V and J are TRBV7-2 and TRBJ2-3, with 15 bases aligning to TRBD2. CDR3 length equals 17 residues. CDR1 and CDR2 from the germline V gene are SGHTA and FQGNSA. The CDR3, as DNA: TGTGTCAGCAGACCAGGACTAGCGGGGGGGATGACAGATACGCAGTATTTT. It codes for CVSRPGLAGGMTDTQYF.

This clonotype was found many times. The V and J genes are TRBV7-3 and TRBJ2-5, with 12 bases matching TRBD2. CDR3 length: 15 amino acids. Germline V gene sequence: CDR1 SGHTA, CDR2 FQGTGA. Germline trimming cut 8 bases from V and 2 bases from J; bases unmatched to any gene: 6. The CDR3 sequence is CASSGTSGGQETQYF. In DNA form, the CDR3 reads TGTGCCAGCTCAGGAACTAGCGGGGGGCAAGAGACCCAGTACTTC.

This clonotype was detected only a few times. This chain uses TRBV2 with TRBJ2-1; D is unclear. Trimming shortened V by 4 bases and J by 0 bases, and 7 bases separated the two germline ends. From germline, CDR1 is SNHLY and CDR2 FYNNEI. The CDR3 sequence is 14 residues long. The CDR3 nucleotides read TGTGCCAGCAGTGTACAGAGCTCCTACAATGAGCAGTTCTTC. It encodes CASSVQSSYNEQFF.

A remark on this clonotype: A much larger clone differs from this one at a single base, so this may be a read error. The chain joins TRBV6-6 to TRBJ1-4; D is possibly TRBD1 (6 bases). Germline-derived CDR1 and CDR2 are MNHNY and SVGAGI (reference sequence). V was trimmed by 10 bases and J by 3 bases, leaving 18 bases between them. The CDR3 spans 15 residues. The CDR3 loop reads CANRTGGAANEKLFF. CDR3 bases: TGTGCCAACAGGACTGGGGGGGCTGCTAATGAAAAACTGTTTTTT.

The chain employs TRBV20-1 and TRBJ1-2; 7 nucleotides line up with TRBD1. J lost 4 bases, V lost 4 bases, and 3 bases had no gene match. CDR3 length equals 12 residues. The germline V gene encodes CDR1 DFQATT and CDR2 SNEGSKA (reference sequence). The CDR3 spells CSATGGLYGYTF. Written as DNA, the CDR3 is TGCAGTGCTACAGGGGGTCTCTATGGCTACACCTTC.